These T cell receptor beta chains were read from a single sample in a study of early T cells in non-severe SARS-CoV-2 infection. TCRdb ran MiXCR on the 5' RACE reads and lists one entry per CDR3 protein. The sample comprises roughly 76,000 distinct CDR3 sequences, 10% to 15% of which are singletons, and around 4.3% rests with the top ten. Source material: whole blood. The receptors derive from an adult who was a healthcare worker with PCR-confirmed SARS-CoV-2 infection or an uninfected control (not recorded which). Each CDR3 is given with its conserved first and last residue. D genes are given only for firm matches. Some rows have no size entry. The others give once, few or many, or a class for an expanded clone.

V gene: TRBV6-1; clone size: -; D gene: -; CDR3 length: 14; J gene: TRBJ1-1; CDR3 protein: CASRLQASNTEAFF; CDR3 DNA: TGTGCCAGCAGGTTACAGGCCTCGAACACTGAAGCTTTCTTT
V gene: TRBV28; clone size: few; D gene: TRBD2; CDR3 length: 16; J gene: TRBJ2-1; CDR3 protein: CASSLSGGRAPNEQFF; CDR3 DNA: TGTGCCAGCAGTTTATCAGGCGGGAGGGCCCCCAATGAGCAGTTCTTC
V gene: TRBV20-1; clone size: few; D gene: -; CDR3 length: 12; J gene: TRBJ1-4; CDR3 protein: CSAREDREKLFF; CDR3 DNA: TGCAGTGCTAGAGAGGATCGAGAAAAACTGTTTTTT
V gene: TRBV7-2; clone size: -; D gene: -; CDR3 length: 12; J gene: TRBJ2-3; CDR3 protein: CASSLVGTSPYF; CDR3 DNA: TGTGCCAGCAGCTTAGTAGGGACCTCGCCCTATTTT
V gene: TRBV28; clone size: many; D gene: -; CDR3 length: 14; J gene: TRBJ2-5; CDR3 protein: CASSFPLEGETQYF; CDR3 DNA: TGTGCCAGCAGTTTCCCCCTAGAGGGAGAGACCCAGTACTTC
V gene: TRBV5-1; clone size: -; D gene: -; CDR3 length: 16; J gene: TRBJ2-1; CDR3 protein: CASSLGGASDYNEQFF; CDR3 DNA: TGCGCCAGCTCCCTTGGGGGGGCGAGCGATTACAATGAGCAGTTCTTC
V gene: TRBV9; clone size: -; D gene: TRBD2; CDR3 length: 16; J gene: TRBJ2-3; CDR3 protein: CASSPGLAVGADTQYF; CDR3 DNA: TGTGCCAGCAGCCCCGGACTAGCGGTGGGGGCAGATACGCAGTATTTT
V gene: TRBV9; clone size: few; D gene: TRBD2; CDR3 length: 15; J gene: TRBJ2-3; CDR3 protein: CASTVAGVRTDTQYF; CDR3 DNA: TGTGCCAGCACCGTGGCGGGGGTACGCACAGATACGCAGTATTTT
V gene: TRBV2; clone size: many; D gene: -; CDR3 length: 13; J gene: TRBJ1-1; CDR3 protein: CATHREANTEAFF; CDR3 DNA: TGTGCCACCCACAGGGAGGCGAACACTGAAGCTTTCTTT
V gene: TRBV29-1; clone size: many; D gene: -; CDR3 length: 14; J gene: TRBJ2-3; CDR3 protein: CSVETNPSTDTQYF; CDR3 DNA: TGCAGCGTTGAAACTAACCCAAGCACAGATACGCAGTATTTT
V gene: TRBV28; clone size: many; D gene: -; CDR3 length: 16; J gene: TRBJ1-5; CDR3 protein: CASSLSQGLSNQPQHF; CDR3 DNA: TGTGCCAGCAGTTTAAGTCAGGGACTTAGCAATCAGCCCCAGCATTTT
V gene: TRBV7-9; clone size: many; D gene: TRBD1; CDR3 length: 15; J gene: TRBJ2-3; CDR3 protein: CASSLGQEAPDTQYF; CDR3 DNA: TGTGCCAGCAGCCTGGGACAGGAGGCCCCAGATACGCAGTATTTT
V gene: TRBV6-2/TRBV6-3; clone size: -; D gene: -; CDR3 length: 12; J gene: TRBJ2-1; CDR3 protein: CASKLRNNEQFF; CDR3 DNA: TGTGCCAGCAAGCTACGCAACAATGAGCAGTTCTTC
V gene: TRBV11-2; clone size: many; D gene: -; CDR3 length: 16; J gene: TRBJ1-1; CDR3 protein: CASSLEWGRSNTEAFF; CDR3 DNA: TGTGCCAGCAGCTTAGAATGGGGAAGGTCGAACACTGAAGCTTTCTTT
V gene: TRBV5-1; clone size: -; D gene: -; CDR3 length: 13; J gene: TRBJ1-2; CDR3 protein: CASSRGDGYGYTF; CDR3 DNA: TGCGCCAGCAGCCGTGGGGACGGATACGGCTACACCTTC
V gene: TRBV4-2; clone size: many; D gene: -; CDR3 length: 15; J gene: TRBJ1-1; CDR3 protein: CASSQDTGKQREAFF; CDR3 DNA: TGTGCCAGCAGCCAAGATACAGGGAAGCAGCGAGAAGCTTTCTTT
V gene: TRBV28; clone size: few; D gene: -; CDR3 length: 14; J gene: TRBJ2-7; CDR3 protein: CASSHQSSPYEQYF; CDR3 DNA: TGTGCCAGCAGCCATCAATCCTCCCCCTACGAGCAGTACTTC
V gene: TRBV4-2; clone size: -; D gene: -; CDR3 length: 12; J gene: TRBJ2-3; CDR3 protein: CASSTVGNTQYF; CDR3 DNA: TGTGCCAGCTCAACTGTTGGTAATACGCAGTATTTT
V gene: TRBV7-9; clone size: many; D gene: TRBD2; CDR3 length: 17; J gene: TRBJ2-7; CDR3 protein: CASSSTGTSGRPYEQYF; CDR3 DNA: TGTGCCAGCAGCTCCACCGGGACTAGCGGGAGACCCTACGAGCAGTACTTC
V gene: TRBV20-1; clone size: -; D gene: TRBD2; CDR3 length: 15; J gene: TRBJ2-5; CDR3 protein: CSARAPAGAGETQYF; CDR3 DNA: TGCAGTGCTAGAGCTCCAGCGGGAGCCGGGGAGACCCAGTACTTC
V gene: TRBV6-5; clone size: many; D gene: TRBD2; CDR3 length: 16; J gene: TRBJ2-3; CDR3 protein: CASSYSQREGQDTQYF; CDR3 DNA: TGTGCCAGCAGTTACTCCCAGCGGGAGGGCCAAGATACGCAGTATTTT
V gene: TRBV24-1; clone size: many; D gene: -; CDR3 length: 13; J gene: TRBJ2-7; CDR3 protein: CATSFARGGEQYF; CDR3 DNA: TGTGCCACCAGTTTCGCCAGAGGAGGAGAGCAGTACTTC
V gene: TRBV12-3/TRBV12-4; clone size: many; D gene: TRBD2; CDR3 length: 13; J gene: TRBJ2-7; CDR3 protein: CASRGLSSYEQYF; CDR3 DNA: TGTGCCAGCAGGGGACTATCCTCCTACGAGCAGTACTTC
V gene: TRBV11-2; clone size: many; D gene: -; CDR3 length: 17; J gene: TRBJ2-4; CDR3 protein: CASSSRMAGREGNIQYF; CDR3 DNA: TGTGCCAGCAGCAGCCGAATGGCGGGAAGGGAAGGAAACATTCAGTACTTC
V gene: TRBV12-3/TRBV12-4; clone size: -; D gene: TRBD2; CDR3 length: 14; J gene: TRBJ2-1; CDR3 protein: CASGRETVAVGQFF; CDR3 DNA: TGTGCCAGCGGGAGGGAGACGGTAGCCGTAGGGCAGTTCTTC
V gene: TRBV29-1; clone size: many; D gene: TRBD1; CDR3 length: 14; J gene: TRBJ1-1; CDR3 protein: CSVEGDRGLTEAFF; CDR3 DNA: TGCAGCGTTGAAGGGGACAGGGGGCTCACTGAAGCTTTCTTT
V gene: TRBV5-1; clone size: -; D gene: TRBD2; CDR3 length: 15; J gene: TRBJ2-1; CDR3 protein: CASSLGVAGYNEQFF; CDR3 DNA: TGCGCCAGCAGCTTGGGGGTAGCGGGATACAATGAGCAGTTCTTC
V gene: TRBV18; clone size: -; D gene: TRBD1; CDR3 length: 18; J gene: TRBJ1-4; CDR3 protein: CASSPRTTGGTTNEKLFF; CDR3 DNA: TGTGCCAGCTCACCCCGGACGACAGGGGGGACAACTAATGAAAAACTGTTTTTT
V gene: TRBV5-1; clone size: few; D gene: -; CDR3 length: 15; J gene: TRBJ1-1; CDR3 protein: CASSLAAGVNTEAFF; CDR3 DNA: TGCGCCAGCAGCTTGGCCGCAGGGGTGAACACTGAAGCTTTCTTT